The rows below give T cell receptor beta chains drawn from one sample of a study of T cells after yellow fever vaccination. Via MiXCR, TCRdb re-called the 5' RACE reads, giving one row per CDR3 protein. Of under 95,000 distinct CDR3 sequences in the sample, approximately 7.3% are singletons; the top ten hold more than 25%. The sequences come from CD8+ T cells sorted from PBMCs, collected 10 to 11 days after the first yellow fever vaccination. These receptors all come from a young man who received the YFV17D yellow fever vaccine. CDR3s include the opening cysteine and the closing phenylalanine or tryptophan. The order of the fields is CDR3 length, V gene, J gene, CDR3 protein.

>12|TRBV27|TRBJ1-5
CASSPPGRPQHF
>15|TRBV7-9|TRBJ1-6
CASQGPSSYNSPLHF
>14|TRBV5-1|TRBJ2-1
CASSPGEKRGIQFF
>11|TRBV4-1|TRBJ2-2
CASSQDWELFF
>17|TRBV4-3|TRBJ2-2
CASSQDFSGGAVGELFF
>15|TRBV15|TRBJ1-5
CATSRGLLGNQPQHF
>16|TRBV19|TRBJ2-3
CASTDRGGTDADTQYF
>13|TRBV7-9|TRBJ2-5
CASSLLERETQYF
>14|TRBV6-1|TRBJ1-6
CASRMTGLGSPLHF
>16|TRBV27|TRBJ2-1
CASSLTGTGAYNEQFF
>14|TRBV5-1|TRBJ1-5
CASSPDNSNQPQHF
>14|TRBV4-3|TRBJ1-2
CASSQEQGAFVNTF
>12|TRBV19|TRBJ1-2
CATRRGVYGYTF
>15|TRBV4-1|TRBJ1-6
CASSQAGVRNSPLHF
>15|TRBV7-6|TRBJ2-2
CASRGLAANTGELFF
>11|TRBV6-2/TRBV6-3|TRBJ2-3
CASTRGSTQYF
>14|TRBV6-5|TRBJ1-3
CASSYSISGNTIYF
>17|TRBV7-6|TRBJ2-1
CASSAWDNLDLYNEQFF
>14|TRBV11-2|TRBJ2-7
CASSPQGRRYEQYF
>15|TRBV29-1|TRBJ2-1
CSVELGVSSYNEQFF
>13|TRBV10-3|TRBJ1-1
CAISVGQNTEAFF
>14|TRBV2|TRBJ2-1
CASASGVVDNEQFF
>14|TRBV29-1|TRBJ2-1
CSVEGANSYNEQFF
>16|TRBV4-1|TRBJ1-5
CASSQDDGGGAQPQHF
>15|TRBV20-1|TRBJ2-1
CSARDNGRGYNEQFF
>15|TRBV20-1|TRBJ1-5
CSAREVGKEGQPQHF
>13|TRBV9|TRBJ1-1
CASSVVGAGEAFF
>12|TRBV6-2/TRBV6-3|TRBJ2-7
CASGTGAHEQYF
>13|TRBV12-3/TRBV12-4|TRBJ2-7
CASSFGGPWEQYF
>16|TRBV6-5|TRBJ2-1
CASSYQRTRGYNEQFF
>13|TRBV11-2|TRBJ1-2
CASSLGTGDGYTF
>17|TRBV6-5|TRBJ1-6
CASSYRVRVSNNSPLHF
>15|TRBV19|TRBJ2-1
CASSRDRGLYNEQFF
>15|TRBV15|TRBJ1-5
CATSTDRGANQPQHF
>14|TRBV2|TRBJ2-3
CASSVRDSPDTQYF
>17|TRBV6-2/TRBV6-3|TRBJ2-1
CASKPTRDRSSYNEQFF
>17|TRBV24-1|TRBJ2-3
CATSDFGTSASTDTQYF
>12|TRBV12-3/TRBV12-4|TRBJ1-1
CASRTGNTEAFF
>17|TRBV4-2|TRBJ1-6
CASSQDLGGAYNSPLHF
>13|TRBV7-3|TRBJ2-5
CASSLTNQETQYF
>11|TRBV29-1|TRBJ2-7
CSSRSGYEQYF
>16|TRBV7-9|TRBJ2-3
CASSVGGTLLTDTQYF
>16|TRBV6-5|TRBJ2-1
CASSYSRSGGSGEQFF
>11|TRBV24-1|TRBJ2-3
CATSESGPLYF
>14|TRBV7-3|TRBJ2-1
CASSPAGAGDEQFF
>14|TRBV5-6|TRBJ2-7
CASSLAGESYEQYF
>16|TRBV10-3|TRBJ1-6
CAISEGQGLLNSPLHF
>13|TRBV5-6|TRBJ1-5
CASSRTGYQPQHF
>17|TRBV4-1|TRBJ2-3
CASSPRLAGSGTDTQYF
>15|TRBV27|TRBJ1-5
CASTTKAGGHQPQHF
>14|TRBV4-1|TRBJ2-3
CASSQGGSTDTQYF